Listed below are T cell receptor beta chains from one sample, sequenced in a study of blood T cell repertoires in COVID-19. Data came from immunoSEQ multiplex PCR; TCRdb stores just in-frame clones and leaves some out. The data contain 200,000 to 250,000 clones, 86% of them singletons. Sequences were obtained from peripheral blood. The source of these receptors is a man in his fifties or sixties with acute or convalescent COVID-19. Both conserved end residues are part of each CDR3. Fields, in order: V gene, clone size, J gene, CDR3 protein. Not all rows give a size; the values are once, few, many and, for expanded clones, a class.

>TRBV5-1|-|TRBJ1-5
CASSLRQGGQPQHF
>TRBV7-3|-|TRBJ2-2
CASSFYTRESTGELFF
>TRBV3-1/TRBV3-2|-|TRBJ2-2
CASSLAQASTGELFF
>TRBV11-3|-|TRBJ2-2
CASSSPIGELFF
>TRBV4-3|-|TRBJ1-5
CASSQTLYSNQPQHF
>TRBV7-9|few|TRBJ1-2
CASTYPGGKYGYTF
>TRBV11-3|-|TRBJ2-7
CASSIYTVTQGEQYF
>TRBV5-1|-|TRBJ1-6
CASSWDRGNSPLHF
>TRBV7-3|-|TRBJ2-5
CASSLEAIGETQYF
>TRBV20-1|-|TRBJ2-7
CSAEHSYEQYF
>TRBV7-2|once|TRBJ1-2
CASSLSHRSYGYTF
>TRBV7-2|-|TRBJ2-5
CASRIPGTGETQYF
>TRBV19|-|TRBJ2-5
CASSIQAQETQYF
>TRBV11-2|-|TRBJ2-7
CASSSLAGGRYEQYF
>TRBV5-4|once|TRBJ2-3
CASTLAGSSTDTQYF
>TRBV5-6|once|TRBJ2-7
CASSLASGHEQYF
>TRBV19|-|TRBJ2-6
CARPGGSGANVLTF
>TRBV6-2/TRBV6-3|-|TRBJ2-3
CASSYAGTDTQYF
>TRBV30|-|TRBJ2-5
CAWSPTSGRAQETQYF
>TRBV5-1|-|TRBJ2-7
CASSLAAGQGSYEQYF
>TRBV4-3|-|TRBJ2-1
CASSQERAPAYNEQFF
>TRBV29-1|-|TRBJ1-2
CSAGTGDNYGYTF
>TRBV28|-|TRBJ2-1
CASSPRFNEQFF
>TRBV7-8|-|TRBJ2-3
CASSLVAGRSTDTQYF
>TRBV19|-|TRBJ1-4
CATSRNGASNEKLFF
>TRBV6-5|-|TRBJ1-4
CASSYSTGQNEKLFF
>TRBV19|-|TRBJ1-5
CASSTGVLNQPQHF
>TRBV5-1|-|TRBJ2-5
CASTSAGVKETQYF
>TRBV29-1|few|TRBJ1-4
CSANRQGEGIEKLFF
>TRBV28|-|TRBJ1-1
CASSLWGGYTEAFF
>TRBV7-9|few|TRBJ1-5
CASSLANNHNQPQHF
>TRBV5-5|once|TRBJ1-1
CASSFSGERTEAFF
>TRBV11-3|-|TRBJ1-1
CASSFPRNTEAFF
>TRBV4-1|-|TRBJ2-2
CASSQEEQGRTGELFF
>TRBV2|-|TRBJ2-2
CASSGAAGTGELFF
>TRBV11-1|-|TRBJ2-1
CASSFPGGTGFF
>TRBV24-1|-|TRBJ2-1
CATSDWESGKYNEQFF
>TRBV24-1|-|TRBJ1-4
CATRGNSNEKLFF
>TRBV18|-|TRBJ1-4
CASSSIGTGSTTNEKLFF
>TRBV3-1/TRBV3-2|-|TRBJ2-1
CASSHKNGQLYNEQFF
>TRBV19|-|TRBJ2-5
CASSYGGEETQYF
>TRBV27|few|TRBJ1-2
CASSPLLGGGYTF
>TRBV7-2|once|TRBJ1-4
CASSLERLSSNEKLFF
>TRBV5-6|-|TRBJ1-2
CASSFWGDYGYTF
>TRBV7-2|-|TRBJ2-1
CASSLAGGPSEQFF
>TRBV5-6|-|TRBJ1-3
CASSLARSGELSGNTIYF
>TRBV7-3|-|TRBJ1-3
CASSNTAAEGNTIYF
>TRBV2|-|TRBJ2-7
CASSPPRQGAYEQYF
>TRBV3-1/TRBV3-2|-|TRBJ2-2
CASSQLVTGIVSTGELFF
>TRBV12-3/TRBV12-4|-|TRBJ1-2
CASSFRANYGYTF